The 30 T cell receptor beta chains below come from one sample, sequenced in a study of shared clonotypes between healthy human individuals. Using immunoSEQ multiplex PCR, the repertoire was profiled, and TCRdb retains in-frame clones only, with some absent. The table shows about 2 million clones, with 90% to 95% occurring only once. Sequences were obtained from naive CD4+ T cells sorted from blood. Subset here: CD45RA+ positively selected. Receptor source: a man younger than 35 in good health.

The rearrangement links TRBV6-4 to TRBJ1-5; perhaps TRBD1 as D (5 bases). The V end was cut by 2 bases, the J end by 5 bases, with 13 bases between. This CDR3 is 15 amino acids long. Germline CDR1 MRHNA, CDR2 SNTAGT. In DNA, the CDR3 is TGTGCCAGCAGTGACCGGAGACAGAGGGATCAGCCCCAGCATTTT. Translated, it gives CASSDRRQRDQPQHF.

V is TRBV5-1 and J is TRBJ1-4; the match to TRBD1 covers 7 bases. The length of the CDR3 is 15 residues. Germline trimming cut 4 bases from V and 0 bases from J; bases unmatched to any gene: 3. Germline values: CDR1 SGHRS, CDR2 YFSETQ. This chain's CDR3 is CASSRTGATNEKLFF. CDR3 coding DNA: TGCGCCAGCAGCAGGACAGGCGCAACTAATGAAAAACTGTTTTTT.

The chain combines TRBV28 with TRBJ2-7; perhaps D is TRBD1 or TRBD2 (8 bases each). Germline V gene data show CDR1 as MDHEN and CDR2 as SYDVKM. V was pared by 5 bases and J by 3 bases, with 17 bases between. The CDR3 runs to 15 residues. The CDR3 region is CASSPGGDRHYEQYF. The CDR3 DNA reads TGTGCCAGCAGTCCCGGGGGGGACAGGCACTACGAGCAGTACTTC.

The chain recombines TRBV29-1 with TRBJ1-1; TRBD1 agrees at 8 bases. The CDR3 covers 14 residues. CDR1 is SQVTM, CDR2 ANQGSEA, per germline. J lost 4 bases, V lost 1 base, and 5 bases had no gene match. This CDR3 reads CSVEVQGAVTEAFF. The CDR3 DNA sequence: TGCAGCGTTGAAGTTCAGGGGGCGGTCACTGAAGCTTTCTTT.

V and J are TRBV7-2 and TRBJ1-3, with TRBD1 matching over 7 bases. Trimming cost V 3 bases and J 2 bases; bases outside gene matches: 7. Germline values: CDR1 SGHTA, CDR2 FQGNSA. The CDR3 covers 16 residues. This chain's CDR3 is CASSFQGGWAGNTIYF. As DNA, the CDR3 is TGTGCCAGCAGCTTCCAAGGGGGCTGGGCTGGAAACACCATATATTTT.

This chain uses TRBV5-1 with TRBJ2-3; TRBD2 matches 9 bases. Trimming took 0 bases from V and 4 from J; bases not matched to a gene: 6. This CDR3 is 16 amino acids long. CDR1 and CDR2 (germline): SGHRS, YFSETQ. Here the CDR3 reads CASSLEVGGGADTQYF. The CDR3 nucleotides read TGCGCCAGCAGCTTGGAAGTCGGCGGGGGGGCAGATACGCAGTATTTT.

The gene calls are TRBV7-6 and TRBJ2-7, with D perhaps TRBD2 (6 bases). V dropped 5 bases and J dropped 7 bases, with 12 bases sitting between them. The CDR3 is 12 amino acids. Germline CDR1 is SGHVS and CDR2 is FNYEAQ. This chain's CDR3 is CASSLRREEQYF. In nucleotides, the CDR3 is TGTGCCAGCAGCCTTCGGAGGGAAGAGCAGTACTTC.

CDR3 nucleotides: TGCGCCAGCAGCAACGGACCGGAGAGAAACACCATATATTTT. Its protein is CASSNGPERNTIYF. The V gene is TRBV5-1, the J gene TRBJ1-3, with no clear D. This CDR3 contains 14 residues. V was trimmed by 4 bases and J by 5 bases, leaving 13 bases between them. Germline lookup yields CDR1 SGHRS and CDR2 YFSETQ.

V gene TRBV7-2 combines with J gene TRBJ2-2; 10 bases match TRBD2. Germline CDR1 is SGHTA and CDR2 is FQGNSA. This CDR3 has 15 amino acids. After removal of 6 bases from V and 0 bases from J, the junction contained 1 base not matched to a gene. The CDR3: CASRTSGSNTGELFF. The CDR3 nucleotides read TGTGCCAGCAGGACTAGCGGGTCGAACACCGGGGAGCTGTTTTTT. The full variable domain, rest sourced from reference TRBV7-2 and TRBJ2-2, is GAGVSQSPSNKVTEKGKDVELRCDPISGHTALYWYRQSLGQGLEFLIYFQGNSAPDKSGLPSDRFSAERTGGSVSTLTIQRTQQEDSAVYLCASRTSGSNTGELFFGEGSRLTVL.

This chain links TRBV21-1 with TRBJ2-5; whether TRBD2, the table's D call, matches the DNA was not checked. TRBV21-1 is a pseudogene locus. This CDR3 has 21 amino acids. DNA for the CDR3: TGTGCCAGCAGCTCAACTAGTATATCGGCAACTAGCGGAGATAATGTAGAGACCCAGTACTTC. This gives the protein CASSSTSISATSGDNVETQYF.

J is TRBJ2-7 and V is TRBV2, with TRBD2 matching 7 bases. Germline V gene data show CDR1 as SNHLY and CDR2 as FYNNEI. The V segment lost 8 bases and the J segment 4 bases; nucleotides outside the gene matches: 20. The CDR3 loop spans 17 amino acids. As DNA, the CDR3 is TGTGCCAGCCTCTTGAAGCCAAGCGGGGACCTTCTGTACGAGCAGTACTTC. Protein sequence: CASLLKPSGDLLYEQYF.

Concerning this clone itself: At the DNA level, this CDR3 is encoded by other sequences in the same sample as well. The CDR3 here is CASITGGSGNTIYF. CDR3 DNA sequence: TGTGCCAGCATCACGGGGGGCTCTGGAAACACCATATATTTT. This sequence joins TRBV28 and TRBJ1-3; weak D call: TRBD1 (5 bases). Germline V gene sequence: CDR1 MDHEN, CDR2 SYDVKM. The CDR3 spans 14 residues. Trimming pared 7 bases from V and 0 bases from J, leaving 10 bases between. Combining the CDR3 with reference TRBV28 and TRBJ1-3 gives the whole variable domain DVKVTQSSRYLVKRTGEKVFLECVQDMDHENMFWYRQDPGLGLRLIYFSYDVKMKEKGDIPEGYSVSREKKERFSLILESASTNQTSMYLCASITGGSGNTIYFGEGSWLTVV.

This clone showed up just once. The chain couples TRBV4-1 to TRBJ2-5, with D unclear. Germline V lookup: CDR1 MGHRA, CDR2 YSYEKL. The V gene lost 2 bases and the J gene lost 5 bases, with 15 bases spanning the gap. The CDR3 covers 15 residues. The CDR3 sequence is CASSQRQAAGETQYF. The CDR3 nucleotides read TGCGCCAGCAGCCAACGGCAGGCGGCCGGGGAGACCCAGTACTTC.

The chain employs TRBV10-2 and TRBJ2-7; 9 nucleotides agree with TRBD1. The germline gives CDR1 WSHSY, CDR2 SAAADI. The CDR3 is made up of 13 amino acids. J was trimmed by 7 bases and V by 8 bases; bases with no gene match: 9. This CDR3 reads CASAGQGSGEQYF. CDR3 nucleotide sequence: TGCGCCAGCGCCGGACAGGGGTCAGGTGAGCAGTACTTC.

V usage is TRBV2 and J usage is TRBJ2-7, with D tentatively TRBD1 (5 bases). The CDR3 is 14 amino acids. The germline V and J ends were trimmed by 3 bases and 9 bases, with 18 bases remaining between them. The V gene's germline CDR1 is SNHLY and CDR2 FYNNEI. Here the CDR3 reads CASSDPQGSGVQYF. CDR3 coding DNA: TGTGCCAGCAGTGATCCCCAGGGAAGTGGAGTGCAGTACTTC.

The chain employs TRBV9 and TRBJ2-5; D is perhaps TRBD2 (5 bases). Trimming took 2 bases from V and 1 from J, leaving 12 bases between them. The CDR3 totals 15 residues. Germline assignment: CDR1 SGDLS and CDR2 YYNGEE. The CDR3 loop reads CASSVEGRPQETQYF. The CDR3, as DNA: TGTGCCAGCAGCGTCGAGGGAAGGCCCCAAGAGACCCAGTACTTC.

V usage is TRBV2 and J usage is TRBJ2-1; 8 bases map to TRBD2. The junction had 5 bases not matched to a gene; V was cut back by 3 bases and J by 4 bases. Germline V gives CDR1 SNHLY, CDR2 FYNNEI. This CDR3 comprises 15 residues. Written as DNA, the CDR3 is TGTGCCAGCAGTGATGGGACTAGACAATACAATGAGCAGTTCTTC. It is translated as CASSDGTRQYNEQFF.

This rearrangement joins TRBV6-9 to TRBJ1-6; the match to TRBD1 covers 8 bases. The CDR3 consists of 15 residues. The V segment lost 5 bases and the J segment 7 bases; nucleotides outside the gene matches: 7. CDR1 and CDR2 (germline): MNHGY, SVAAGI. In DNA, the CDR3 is TGTGCCAGCAGTCTCGGGACAGGTAGAAATTCACCCCTCCACTTT. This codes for CASSLGTGRNSPLHF.

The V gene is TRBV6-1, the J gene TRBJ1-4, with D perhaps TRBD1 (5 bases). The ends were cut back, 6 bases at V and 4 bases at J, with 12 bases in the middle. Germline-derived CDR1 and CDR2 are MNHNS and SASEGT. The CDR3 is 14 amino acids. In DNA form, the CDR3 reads TGTGCCAGCAGGGAGGGACCGCTTAATGAAAAACTGTTTTTT. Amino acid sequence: CASREGPLNEKLFF.

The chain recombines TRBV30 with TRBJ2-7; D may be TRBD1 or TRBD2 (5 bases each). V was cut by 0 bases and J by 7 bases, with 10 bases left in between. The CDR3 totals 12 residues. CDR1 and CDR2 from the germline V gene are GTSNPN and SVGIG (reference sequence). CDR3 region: CAWSVRWGEQYF. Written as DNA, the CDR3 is TGTGCCTGGAGTGTACGATGGGGGGAGCAGTACTTC.

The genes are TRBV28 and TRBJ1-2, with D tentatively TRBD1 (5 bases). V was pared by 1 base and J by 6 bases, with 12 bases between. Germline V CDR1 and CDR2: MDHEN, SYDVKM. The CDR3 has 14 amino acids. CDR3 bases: TGTGCCAGCAGTTTATCTACAGGATTCCATGGCTACACCTTC. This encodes CASSLSTGFHGYTF.

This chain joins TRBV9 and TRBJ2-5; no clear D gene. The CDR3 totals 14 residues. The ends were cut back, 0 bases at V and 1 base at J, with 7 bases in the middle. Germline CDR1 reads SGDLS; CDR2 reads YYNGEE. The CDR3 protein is CASSVDLTQETQYF. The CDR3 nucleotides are TGTGCCAGCAGCGTAGATCTGACCCAAGAGACCCAGTACTTC.

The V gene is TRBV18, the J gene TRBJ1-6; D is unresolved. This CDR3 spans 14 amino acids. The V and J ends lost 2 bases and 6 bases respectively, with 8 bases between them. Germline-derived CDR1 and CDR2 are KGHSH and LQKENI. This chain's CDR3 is CASSPSNSNSPLHF. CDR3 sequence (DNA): TGTGCCAGCTCACCAAGCAATAGTAATTCACCCCTCCACTTT.

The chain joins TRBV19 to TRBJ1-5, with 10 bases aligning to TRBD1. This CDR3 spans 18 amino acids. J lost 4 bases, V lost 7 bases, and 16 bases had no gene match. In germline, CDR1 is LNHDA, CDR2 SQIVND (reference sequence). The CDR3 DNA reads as TGTGCCAGTACCCCGATGAGAGCGGGACAGGGGACGAATCAGCCCCAGCATTTT. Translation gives CASTPMRAGQGTNQPQHF.

Here the CDR3 reads CAWSGASLDTEAFF. The CDR3 coding sequence is TGTGCCTGGAGCGGTGCCAGCTTGGACACTGAAGCTTTCTTT. This chain uses TRBV30 with TRBJ1-1; D remains ambiguous. CDR3 length equals 14 residues. Germline CDR1 is GTSNPN and CDR2 is SVGIG (reference sequence). V was trimmed by 3 bases and J by 3 bases, leaving 14 bases between them.

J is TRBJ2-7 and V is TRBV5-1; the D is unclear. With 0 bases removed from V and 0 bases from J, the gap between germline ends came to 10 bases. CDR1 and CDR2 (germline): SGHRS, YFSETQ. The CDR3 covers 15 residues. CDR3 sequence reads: CASSLVRYPSYEQYF. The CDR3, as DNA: TGCGCCAGCAGCTTGGTGAGATACCCCTCCTACGAGCAGTACTTC. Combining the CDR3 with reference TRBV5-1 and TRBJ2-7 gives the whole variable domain KAGVTQTPRYLIKTRGQQVTLSCSPISGHRSVSWYQQTPGQGLQFLFEYFSETQRNKGNFPGRFSGRQFSNSRSEMNVSTLELGDSALYLCASSLVRYPSYEQYFGPGTRLTVT.

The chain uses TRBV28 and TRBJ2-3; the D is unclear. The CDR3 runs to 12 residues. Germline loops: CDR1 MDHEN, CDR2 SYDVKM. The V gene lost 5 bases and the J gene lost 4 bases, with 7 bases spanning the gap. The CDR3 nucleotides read TGTGCCAGCAGTACCCTGGCAGATACGCAGTATTTT. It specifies CASSTLADTQYF.

The CDR3 coding sequence is TGTGCCAGCAGCTTAGGGGGCACTACGAACACTGAAGCTTTCTTT. It encodes CASSLGGTTNTEAFF. The V gene is TRBV7-9, the J gene TRBJ1-1, with D maybe TRBD1 (5 bases). The germline CDR1 and CDR2 sequences are SEHNR and FQNEAQ (reference sequence). The CDR3 totals 15 residues. Trimming took 1 base from V and 1 from J, leaving 10 bases between them.

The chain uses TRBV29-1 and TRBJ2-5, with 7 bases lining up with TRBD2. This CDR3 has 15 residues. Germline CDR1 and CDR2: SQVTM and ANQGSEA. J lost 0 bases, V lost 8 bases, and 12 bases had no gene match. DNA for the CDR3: TGCAGCTCCAGCGGGAAACCGGGGTACCAAGAGACCCAGTACTTC. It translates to CSSSGKPGYQETQYF.

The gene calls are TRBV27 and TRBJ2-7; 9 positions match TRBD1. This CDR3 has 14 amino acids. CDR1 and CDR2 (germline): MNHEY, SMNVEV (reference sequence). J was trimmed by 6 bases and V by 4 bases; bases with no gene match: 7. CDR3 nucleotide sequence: TGTGCCAGCAGTTCCGGGACAGGGTGGGGCGAGCAGTACTTC. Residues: CASSSGTGWGEQYF.